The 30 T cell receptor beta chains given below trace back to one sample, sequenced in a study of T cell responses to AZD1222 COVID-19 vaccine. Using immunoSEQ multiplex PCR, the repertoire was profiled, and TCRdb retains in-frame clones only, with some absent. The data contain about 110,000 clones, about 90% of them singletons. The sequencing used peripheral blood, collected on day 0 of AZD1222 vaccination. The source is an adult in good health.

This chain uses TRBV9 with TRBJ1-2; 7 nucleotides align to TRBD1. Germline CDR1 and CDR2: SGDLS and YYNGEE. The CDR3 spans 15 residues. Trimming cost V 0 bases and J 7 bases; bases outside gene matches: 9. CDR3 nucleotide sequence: TGTGCCAGCAGCGTAGTCGCTGACAGGGTTGGTGGCTACACCTTC. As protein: CASSVVADRVGGYTF.

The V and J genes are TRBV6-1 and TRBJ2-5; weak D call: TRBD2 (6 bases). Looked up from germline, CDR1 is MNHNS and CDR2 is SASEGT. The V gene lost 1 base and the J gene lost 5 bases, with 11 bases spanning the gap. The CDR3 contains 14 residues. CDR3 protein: CASSEGRDRETQYF. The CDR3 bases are TGTGCCAGCAGTGAAGGGCGGGATCGGGAGACCCAGTACTTC.

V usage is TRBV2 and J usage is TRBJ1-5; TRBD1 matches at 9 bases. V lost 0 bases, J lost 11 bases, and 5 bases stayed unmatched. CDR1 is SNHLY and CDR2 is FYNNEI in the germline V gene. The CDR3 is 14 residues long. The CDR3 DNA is TGTGCCAGCAGTGAAGCGGGACAGGGTTCGACCCAGCATTTT. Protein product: CASSEAGQGSTQHF.

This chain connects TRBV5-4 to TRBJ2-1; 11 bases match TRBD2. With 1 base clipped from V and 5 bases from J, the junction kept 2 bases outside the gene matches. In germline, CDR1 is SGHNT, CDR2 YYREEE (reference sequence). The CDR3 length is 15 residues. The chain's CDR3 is CASSLTSGGHNEQFF. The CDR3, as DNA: TGTGCCAGCAGCTTGACTAGCGGGGGACACAATGAGCAGTTCTTC.

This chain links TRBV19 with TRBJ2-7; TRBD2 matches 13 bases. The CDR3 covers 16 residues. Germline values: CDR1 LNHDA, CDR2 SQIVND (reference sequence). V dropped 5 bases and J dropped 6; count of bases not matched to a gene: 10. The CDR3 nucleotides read TGTGCCAGTAGTGGAACTAGCGGGGGGGCCGGGATCGAGCAGTACTTC. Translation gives CASSGTSGGAGIEQYF.

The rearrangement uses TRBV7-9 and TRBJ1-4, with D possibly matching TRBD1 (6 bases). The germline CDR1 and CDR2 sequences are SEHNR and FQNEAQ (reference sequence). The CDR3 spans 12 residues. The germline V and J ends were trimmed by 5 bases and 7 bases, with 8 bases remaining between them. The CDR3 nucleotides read TGTGCCAGCAGCCCGGACAGTGAAAAACTGTTTTTT. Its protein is CASSPDSEKLFF.

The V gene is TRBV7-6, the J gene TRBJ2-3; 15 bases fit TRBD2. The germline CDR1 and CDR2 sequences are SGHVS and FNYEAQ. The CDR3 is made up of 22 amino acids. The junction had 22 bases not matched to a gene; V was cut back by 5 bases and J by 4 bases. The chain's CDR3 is CASSRQVLEPPGLAGGSDTQYF. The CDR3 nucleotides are TGTGCCAGCAGCAGACAAGTATTGGAACCACCGGGACTAGCGGGGGGATCAGATACGCAGTATTTT.

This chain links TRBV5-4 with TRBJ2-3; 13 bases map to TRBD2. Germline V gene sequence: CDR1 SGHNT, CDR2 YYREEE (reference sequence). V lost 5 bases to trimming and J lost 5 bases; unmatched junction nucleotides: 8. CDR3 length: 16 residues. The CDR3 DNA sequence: TGTGCCAGCAGACTAGCGGGGGGGGGATTCGAAGATACGCAGTATTTT. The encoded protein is CASRLAGGGFEDTQYF.

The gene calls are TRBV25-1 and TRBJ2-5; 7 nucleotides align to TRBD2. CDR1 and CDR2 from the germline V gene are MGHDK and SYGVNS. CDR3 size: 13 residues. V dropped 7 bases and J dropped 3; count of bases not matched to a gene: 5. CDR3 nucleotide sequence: TGTGCCAGCACCGGGACTATTAAAGAGACCCAGTACTTC. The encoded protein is CASTGTIKETQYF.

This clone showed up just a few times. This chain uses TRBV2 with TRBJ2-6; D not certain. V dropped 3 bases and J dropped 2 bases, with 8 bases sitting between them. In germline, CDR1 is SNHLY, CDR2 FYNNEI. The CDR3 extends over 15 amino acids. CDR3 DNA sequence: TGTGCCAGCAGTGATTCCGTCACTGGGGCCAACGTCCTGACTTTC. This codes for CASSDSVTGANVLTF.

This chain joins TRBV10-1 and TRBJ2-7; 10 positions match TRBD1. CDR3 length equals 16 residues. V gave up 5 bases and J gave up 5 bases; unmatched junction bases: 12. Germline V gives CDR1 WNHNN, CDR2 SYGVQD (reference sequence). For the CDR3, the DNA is TGCGCCAGCAGTCCCCGCTCCGGGACAGGGGCTAACGAGCAGTACTTC. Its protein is CASSPRSGTGANEQYF.

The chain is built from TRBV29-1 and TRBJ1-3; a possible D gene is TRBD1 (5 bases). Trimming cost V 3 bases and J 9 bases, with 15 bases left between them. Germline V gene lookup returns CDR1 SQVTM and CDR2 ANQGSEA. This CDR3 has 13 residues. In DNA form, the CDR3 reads TGCAGCGTTGAGAGGAGTCAGGGTGGCACCATATATTTT. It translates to CSVERSQGGTIYF.

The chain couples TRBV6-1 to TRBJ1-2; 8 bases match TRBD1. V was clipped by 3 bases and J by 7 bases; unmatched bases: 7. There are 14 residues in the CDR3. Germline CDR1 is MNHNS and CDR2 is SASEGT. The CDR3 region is CASSDFQGAGGYTF. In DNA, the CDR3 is TGTGCCAGCAGTGATTTCCAGGGGGCGGGTGGCTACACCTTC.

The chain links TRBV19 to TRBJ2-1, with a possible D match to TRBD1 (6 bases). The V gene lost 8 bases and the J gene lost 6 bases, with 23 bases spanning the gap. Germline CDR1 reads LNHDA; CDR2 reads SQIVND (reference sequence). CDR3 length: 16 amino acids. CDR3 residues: CASGSSWTAGFNEQFF. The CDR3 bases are TGTGCCAGTGGATCTTCGTGGACAGCCGGCTTCAATGAGCAGTTCTTC.

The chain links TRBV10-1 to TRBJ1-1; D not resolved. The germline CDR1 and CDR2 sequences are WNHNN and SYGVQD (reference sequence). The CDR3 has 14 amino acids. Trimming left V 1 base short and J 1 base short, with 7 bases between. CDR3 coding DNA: TGCGCCAGCAGTGAGTATACGGGGAACACTGAAGCTTTCTTT. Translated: CASSEYTGNTEAFF.

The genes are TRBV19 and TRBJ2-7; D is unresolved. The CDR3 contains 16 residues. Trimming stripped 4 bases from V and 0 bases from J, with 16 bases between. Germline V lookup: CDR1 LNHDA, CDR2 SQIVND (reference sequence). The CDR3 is CASSTYDLASSYEQYF. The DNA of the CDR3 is TGTGCCAGTAGTACCTACGACCTCGCAAGCTCCTACGAGCAGTACTTC.

This CDR3 reads CASRGQTVGQPQHF. For the CDR3, the DNA is TGTGCCAGCAGGGGACAGACGGTGGGTCAGCCCCAGCATTTT. The chain combines TRBV28 with TRBJ1-5; 7 bases are shared with TRBD1. Germline CDR1 and CDR2: MDHEN and SYDVKM. V was clipped by 6 bases and J by 6 bases; unmatched bases: 8. This CDR3 has 14 residues.

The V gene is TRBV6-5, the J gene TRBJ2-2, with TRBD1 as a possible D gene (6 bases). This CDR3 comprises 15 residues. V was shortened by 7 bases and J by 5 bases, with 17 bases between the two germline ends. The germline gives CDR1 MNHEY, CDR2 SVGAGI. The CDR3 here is CASTSPGEYTGELFF. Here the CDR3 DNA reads TGTGCCAGCACCTCACCAGGGGAATATACCGGGGAGCTGTTTTTT.

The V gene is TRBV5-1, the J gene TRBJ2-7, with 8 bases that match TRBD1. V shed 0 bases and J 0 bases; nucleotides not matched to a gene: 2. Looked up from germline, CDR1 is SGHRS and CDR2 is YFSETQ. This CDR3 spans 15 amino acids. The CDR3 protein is CASSLEGQASYEQYF. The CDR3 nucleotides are TGCGCCAGCAGCTTGGAGGGACAGGCCTCCTACGAGCAGTACTTC.

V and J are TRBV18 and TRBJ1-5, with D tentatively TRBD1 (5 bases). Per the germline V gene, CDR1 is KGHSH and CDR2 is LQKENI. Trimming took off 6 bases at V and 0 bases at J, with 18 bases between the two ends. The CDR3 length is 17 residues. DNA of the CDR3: TGTGCCAGCTCCGATCTCGGGACCCAGTTTAGCAATCAGCCCCAGCATTTT. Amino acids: CASSDLGTQFSNQPQHF.

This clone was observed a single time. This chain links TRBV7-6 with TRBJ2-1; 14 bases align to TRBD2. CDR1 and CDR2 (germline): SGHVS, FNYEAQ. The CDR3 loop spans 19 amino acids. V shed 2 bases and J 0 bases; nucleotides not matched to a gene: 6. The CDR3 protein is CASSLPTSGGAISYNEQFF. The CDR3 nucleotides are TGTGCCAGCAGCTTACCGACTAGCGGGGGGGCCATCTCCTACAATGAGCAGTTCTTC.

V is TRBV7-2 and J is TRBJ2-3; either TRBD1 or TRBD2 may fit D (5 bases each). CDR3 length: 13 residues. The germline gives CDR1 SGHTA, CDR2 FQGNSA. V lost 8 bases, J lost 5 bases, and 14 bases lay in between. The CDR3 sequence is CASSWGRLDTQYF. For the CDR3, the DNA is TGTGCCAGCTCTTGGGGGAGACTAGATACGCAGTATTTT.

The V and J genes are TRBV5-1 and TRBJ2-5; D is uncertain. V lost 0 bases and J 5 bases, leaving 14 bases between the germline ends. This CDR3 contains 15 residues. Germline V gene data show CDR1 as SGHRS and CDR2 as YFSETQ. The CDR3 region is CASSLGSAALETQYF. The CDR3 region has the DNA TGCGCCAGCAGCTTGGGGTCGGCGGCGCTCGAGACCCAGTACTTC.

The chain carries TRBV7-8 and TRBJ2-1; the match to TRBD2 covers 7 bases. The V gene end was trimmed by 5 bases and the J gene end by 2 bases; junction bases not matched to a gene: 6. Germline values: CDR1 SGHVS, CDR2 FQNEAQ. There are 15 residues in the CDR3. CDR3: CASSQASGTYNEQFF. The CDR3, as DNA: TGTGCCAGCAGCCAAGCGAGCGGGACCTACAATGAGCAGTTCTTC. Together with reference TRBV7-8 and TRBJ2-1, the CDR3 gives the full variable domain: GAGVSQSPRYKVAKRGQDVALRCDPISGHVSLFWYQQALGQGPEFLTYFQNEAQLDKSGLPSDRFFAERPEGSVSTLKIQRTQQEDSAVYLCASSQASGTYNEQFFGPGTRLTVL.

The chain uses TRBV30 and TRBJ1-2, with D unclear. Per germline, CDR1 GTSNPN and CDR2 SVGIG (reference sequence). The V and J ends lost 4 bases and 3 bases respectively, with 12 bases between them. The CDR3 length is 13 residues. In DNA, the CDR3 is TGTGCCTGGACGGGCTTGCGGCACTATGGCTACACCTTC. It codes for CAWTGLRHYGYTF.

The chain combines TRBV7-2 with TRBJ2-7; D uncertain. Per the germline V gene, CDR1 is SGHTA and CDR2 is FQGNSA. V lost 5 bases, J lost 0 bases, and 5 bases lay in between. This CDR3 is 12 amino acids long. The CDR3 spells CASSPPSYEQYF. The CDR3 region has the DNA TGTGCCAGCAGCCCCCCCTCCTACGAGCAGTACTTC.

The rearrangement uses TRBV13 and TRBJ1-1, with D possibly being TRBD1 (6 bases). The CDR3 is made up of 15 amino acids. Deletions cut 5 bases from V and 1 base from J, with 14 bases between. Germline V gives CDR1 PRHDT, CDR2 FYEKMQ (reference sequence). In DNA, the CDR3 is TGTGCCAGCAGCGAAATCCTACAGGGGAACACTGAAGCTTTCTTT. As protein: CASSEILQGNTEAFF. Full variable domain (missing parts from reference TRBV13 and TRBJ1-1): AAGVIQSPRHLIKEKRETATLKCYPIPRHDTVYWYQQGPGQDPQFLISFYEKMQSDKGSIPDRFSAQQFSDYHSELNMSSLELGDSALYFCASSEILQGNTEAFFGQGTRLTVV.

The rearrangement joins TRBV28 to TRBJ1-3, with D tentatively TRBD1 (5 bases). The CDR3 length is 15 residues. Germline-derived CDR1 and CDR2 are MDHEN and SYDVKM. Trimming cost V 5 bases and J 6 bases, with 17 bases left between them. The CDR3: CASSAGLQGTNTIYF. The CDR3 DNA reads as TGTGCCAGCAGTGCGGGCCTTCAGGGTACAAACACCATATATTTT.

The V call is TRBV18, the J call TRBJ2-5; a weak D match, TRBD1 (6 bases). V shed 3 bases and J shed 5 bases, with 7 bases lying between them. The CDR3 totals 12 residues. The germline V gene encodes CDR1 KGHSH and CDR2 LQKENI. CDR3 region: CASSPQGETQYF. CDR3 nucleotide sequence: TGTGCCAGCTCACCTCAGGGGGAGACCCAGTACTTC.

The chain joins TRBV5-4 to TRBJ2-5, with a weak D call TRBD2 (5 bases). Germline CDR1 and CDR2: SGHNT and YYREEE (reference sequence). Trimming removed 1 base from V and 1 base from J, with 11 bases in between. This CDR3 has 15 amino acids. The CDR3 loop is CASSLIAGSQETQYF. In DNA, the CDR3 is TGTGCCAGCAGCTTGATCGCGGGTAGCCAAGAGACCCAGTACTTC.